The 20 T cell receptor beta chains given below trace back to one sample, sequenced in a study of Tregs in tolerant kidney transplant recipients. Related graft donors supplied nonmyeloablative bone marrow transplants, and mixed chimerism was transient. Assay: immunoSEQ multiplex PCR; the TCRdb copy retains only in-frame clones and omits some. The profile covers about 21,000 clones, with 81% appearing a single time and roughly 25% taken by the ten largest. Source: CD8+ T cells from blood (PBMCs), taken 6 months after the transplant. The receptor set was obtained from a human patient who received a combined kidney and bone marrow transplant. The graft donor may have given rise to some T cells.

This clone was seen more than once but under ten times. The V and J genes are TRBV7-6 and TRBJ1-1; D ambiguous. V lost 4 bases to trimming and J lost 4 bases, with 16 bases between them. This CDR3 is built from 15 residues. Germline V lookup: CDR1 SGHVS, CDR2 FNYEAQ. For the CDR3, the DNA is TGTGCCAGCAGCTACCAGCTAGGTGAGATCACTGAAGCTTTCTTT. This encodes CASSYQLGEITEAFF.

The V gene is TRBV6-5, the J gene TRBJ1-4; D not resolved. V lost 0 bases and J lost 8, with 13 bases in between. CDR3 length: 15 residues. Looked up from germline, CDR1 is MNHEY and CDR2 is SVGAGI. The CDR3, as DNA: TGTGCCAGCAGTTACTCCGGGGAGGGAATCGAAAAACTGTTTTTT. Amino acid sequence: CASSYSGEGIEKLFF.

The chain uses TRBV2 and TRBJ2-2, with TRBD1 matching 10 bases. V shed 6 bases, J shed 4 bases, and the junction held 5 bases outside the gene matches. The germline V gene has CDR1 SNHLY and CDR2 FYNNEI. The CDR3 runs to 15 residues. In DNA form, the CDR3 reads TGTGCCAGCAGCGCCCGGACAGGGGGCACCGGGGAGCTGTTTTTT. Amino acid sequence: CASSARTGGTGELFF.

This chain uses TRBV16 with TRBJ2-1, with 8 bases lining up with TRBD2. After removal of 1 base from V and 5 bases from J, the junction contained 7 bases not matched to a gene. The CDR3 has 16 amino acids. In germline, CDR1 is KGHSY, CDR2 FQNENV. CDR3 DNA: TGTGCCAGCAGCCAATTGGGACTAGGGGGAAACAATGAGCAGTTCTTC. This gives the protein CASSQLGLGGNNEQFF.

Here the CDR3 reads CASSGGGETQYF. In DNA form, the CDR3 reads TGTGCCAGCAGCGGCGGGGGCGAGACCCAGTACTTC. The chain couples TRBV4-2 to TRBJ2-5, with a possible D match to TRBD2 (7 bases). The germline V and J ends were trimmed by 5 bases and 5 bases, with 9 bases remaining between them. The germline gives CDR1 LGHNA, CDR2 YNFKEQ. There are 12 residues in the CDR3.

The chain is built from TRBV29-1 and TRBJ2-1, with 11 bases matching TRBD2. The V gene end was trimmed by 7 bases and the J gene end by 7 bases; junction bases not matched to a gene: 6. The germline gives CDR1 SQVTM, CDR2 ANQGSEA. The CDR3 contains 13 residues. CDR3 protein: CSGRTSGWNEQFF. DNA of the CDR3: TGCAGCGGAAGGACTAGCGGGTGGAATGAGCAGTTCTTC.

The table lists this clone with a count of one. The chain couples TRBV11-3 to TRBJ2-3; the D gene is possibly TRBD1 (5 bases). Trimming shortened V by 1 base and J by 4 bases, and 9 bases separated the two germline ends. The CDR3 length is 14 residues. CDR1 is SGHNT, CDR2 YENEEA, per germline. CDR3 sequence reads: CASSLGPGPDTQYF. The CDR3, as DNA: TGTGCCAGCAGCTTAGGTCCAGGGCCAGATACGCAGTATTTT.

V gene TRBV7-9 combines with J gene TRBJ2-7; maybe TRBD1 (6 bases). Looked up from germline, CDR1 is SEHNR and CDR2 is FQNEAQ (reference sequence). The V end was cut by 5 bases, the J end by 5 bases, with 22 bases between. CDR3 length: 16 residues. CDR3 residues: CASSTMRQAGFDEQYF. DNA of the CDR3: TGTGCCAGCAGCACAATGAGACAGGCTGGTTTCGACGAGCAGTACTTC. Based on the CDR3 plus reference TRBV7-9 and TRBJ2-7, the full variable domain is DTGVSQNPRHKITKRGQNVTFRCDPISEHNRLYWYRQTLGQGPEFLTYFQNEAQLEKSRLLSDRFSAERPKGSFSTLEIQRTEQGDSAMYLCASSTMRQAGFDEQYFGPGTRLTVT.

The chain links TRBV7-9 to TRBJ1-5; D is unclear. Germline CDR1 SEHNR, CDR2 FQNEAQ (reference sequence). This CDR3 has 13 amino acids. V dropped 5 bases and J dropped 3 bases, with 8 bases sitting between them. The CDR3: CASSPLLNQPQHF. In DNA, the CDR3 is TGTGCCAGCAGCCCTCTCCTCAATCAGCCCCAGCATTTT.

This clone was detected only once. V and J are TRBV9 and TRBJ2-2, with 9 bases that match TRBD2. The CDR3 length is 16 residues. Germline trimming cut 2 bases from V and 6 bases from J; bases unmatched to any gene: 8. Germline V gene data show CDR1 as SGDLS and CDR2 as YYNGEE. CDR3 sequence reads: CASSVFSGGSSGELFF. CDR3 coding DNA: TGTGCCAGCAGCGTCTTTAGCGGGGGTAGCTCCGGGGAGCTGTTTTTT.

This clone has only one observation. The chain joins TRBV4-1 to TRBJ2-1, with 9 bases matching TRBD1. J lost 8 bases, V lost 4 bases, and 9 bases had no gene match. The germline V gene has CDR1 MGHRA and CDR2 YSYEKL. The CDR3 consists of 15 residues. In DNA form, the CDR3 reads TGCGCCAGCAGCCTACAGGGGGCTCCGGGGGATGAGCAGTTCTTC. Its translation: CASSLQGAPGDEQFF.

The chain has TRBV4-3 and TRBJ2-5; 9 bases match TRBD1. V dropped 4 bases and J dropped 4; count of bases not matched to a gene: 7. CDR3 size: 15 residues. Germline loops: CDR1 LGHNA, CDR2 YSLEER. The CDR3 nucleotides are TGCGCCAGCAGCCCCGGACAGGGGTTAGGAGAGACCCAGTACTTC. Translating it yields CASSPGQGLGETQYF.

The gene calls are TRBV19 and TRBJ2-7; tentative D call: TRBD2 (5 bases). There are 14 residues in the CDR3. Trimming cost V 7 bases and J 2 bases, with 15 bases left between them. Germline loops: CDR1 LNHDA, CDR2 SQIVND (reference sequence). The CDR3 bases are TGTGCCAGTAAGCCGGGAAGAGGGACCTACGAGCAGTACTTC. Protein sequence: CASKPGRGTYEQYF.

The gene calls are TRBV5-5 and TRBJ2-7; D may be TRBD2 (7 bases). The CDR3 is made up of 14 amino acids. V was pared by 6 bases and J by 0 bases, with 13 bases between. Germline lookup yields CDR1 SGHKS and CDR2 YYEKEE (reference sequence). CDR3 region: CASTVGGRSYEQYF. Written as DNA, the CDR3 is TGTGCCAGCACGGTGGGGGGGCGCTCCTACGAGCAGTACTTC.

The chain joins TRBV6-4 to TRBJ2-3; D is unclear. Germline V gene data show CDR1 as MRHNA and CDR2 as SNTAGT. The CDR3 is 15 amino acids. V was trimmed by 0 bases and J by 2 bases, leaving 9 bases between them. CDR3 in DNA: TGTGCCAGCAGTGACTCGATAGGAGCCACAGATACGCAGTATTTT. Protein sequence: CASSDSIGATDTQYF.

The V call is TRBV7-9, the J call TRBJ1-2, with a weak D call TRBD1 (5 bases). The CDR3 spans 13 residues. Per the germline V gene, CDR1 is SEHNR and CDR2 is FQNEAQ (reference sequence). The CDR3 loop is CVSEVQVSHGYTF. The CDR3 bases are TGTGTGTCCGAAGTACAGGTGTCACACGGCTACACCTTC. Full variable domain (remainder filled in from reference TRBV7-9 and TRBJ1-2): DTGVSQNPRHKITKRGQNVTFRCDPISEHNRLYWYRQTLGQGPEFLTYFQNEAQLEKSRLLSDRFSAERPKGSFSTLEIQRTEQGDSAMYLCVSEVQVSHGYTFGSGTRLTVV.

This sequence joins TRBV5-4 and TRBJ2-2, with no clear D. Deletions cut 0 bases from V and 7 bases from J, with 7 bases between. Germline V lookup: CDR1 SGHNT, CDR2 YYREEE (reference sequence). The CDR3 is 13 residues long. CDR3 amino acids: CASSLAVSGELFF. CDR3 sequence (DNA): TGTGCCAGCAGCTTGGCCGTGAGCGGGGAGCTGTTTTTT. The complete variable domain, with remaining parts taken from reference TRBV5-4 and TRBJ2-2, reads ETGVTQSPTHLIKTRGQQVTLRCSSQSGHNTVSWYQQALGQGPQFIFQYYREEENGRGNFPPRFSGLQFPNYSSELNVNALELDDSALYLCASSLAVSGELFFGEGSRLTVL.

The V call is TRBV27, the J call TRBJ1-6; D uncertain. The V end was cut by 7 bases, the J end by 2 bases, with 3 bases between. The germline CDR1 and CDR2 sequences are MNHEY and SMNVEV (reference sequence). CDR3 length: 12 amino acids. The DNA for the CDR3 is TGTGCCAGCACAGCCTATAATTCACCCCTCCACTTT. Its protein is CASTAYNSPLHF.

The CDR3 DNA sequence: TGTGCCAGCAGCGTAGTCGGGGGCACAGATACGCAGTATTTT. Its translation: CASSVVGGTDTQYF. The chain joins TRBV9 to TRBJ2-3, with D possibly being TRBD2 (5 bases). The V end lost 0 bases, the J end lost 1 base, and 6 bases lay between the germline ends. CDR3 size: 14 residues. Looked up from germline, CDR1 is SGDLS and CDR2 is YYNGEE. Full variable domain (remainder filled in from reference TRBV9 and TRBJ2-3): DSGVTQTPKHLITATGQRVTLRCSPRSGDLSVYWYQQSLDQGLQFLIQYYNGEERAKGNILERFSAQQFPDLHSELNLSSLELGDSALYFCASSVVGGTDTQYFGPGTRLTVL.

CDR3 coding DNA: TGCGCCAGCAGCCAAGTTACAGGGCCTAATCAGCCCCAGCATTTT. Its protein is CASSQVTGPNQPQHF. This sequence joins TRBV4-3 and TRBJ1-5; D possibly corresponds to TRBD1 (6 bases). Trimming pared 1 base from V and 4 bases from J, leaving 11 bases between. This CDR3 contains 15 residues. Germline loops: CDR1 LGHNA, CDR2 YSLEER.